Presented here are 8 T cell receptor beta chains from one specimen sequenced in a study of blood T cell repertoires in COVID-19 (dated by TCRdb to about 2020). The method behind the library was the immunoSEQ multiplex PCR assay. In TCRdb, the immuneACCESS table is reduced to in-frame sequences with V and J assigned. These tables do not hold every clone; where another copy was compared, an unresolved V gene accounts for under half, and the others remain unexplained. Recorded for this sample are about 240,000 clones; approximately 84% of them occurred a single time. The ten largest clonotypes hold roughly 3.5% of the sample. Sequencing was performed on PBMCs or T cells enriched from blood (not recorded which). The receptor set was obtained from a woman in her 40s with acute COVID-19.

The chain has TRBV6-5 and TRBJ1-3; 8 bases match TRBD1. Trimming removed 5 bases from V and 0 bases from J; junction bases left unmatched: 3. The CDR3 totals 15 residues. CDR1 and CDR2 (germline): MNHEY, SVGAGI. For the CDR3, the DNA is TGTGCCAGCAGTACAACAGGGGGCTCTGGAAACACCATATATTTT. Translating gives CASSTTGGSGNTIYF.

The V and J genes are TRBV19 and TRBJ2-3; 11 bases are a match to TRBD2. Looked up from germline, CDR1 is LNHDA and CDR2 is SQIVND (reference sequence). This CDR3 has 17 amino acids. V shed 7 bases and J 6 bases; nucleotides not matched to a gene: 15. The CDR3 sequence is CASKFSQLAGVDDTQYF. The CDR3 coding sequence is TGTGCCAGTAAATTTTCACAACTAGCGGGAGTTGATGATACGCAGTATTTT.

The chain uses TRBV30 and TRBJ2-1; TRBD2 agrees at 11 bases. Per the germline V gene, CDR1 is GTSNPN and CDR2 is SVGIG (reference sequence). This CDR3 has 16 residues. The V segment lost 0 bases and the J segment 7 bases; nucleotides outside the gene matches: 8. The CDR3 loop is CAWSVSGTSGLNEQFF. The CDR3 DNA sequence: TGTGCCTGGAGTGTATCGGGGACTAGCGGCTTGAATGAGCAGTTCTTC.

This clone was seen a single time. The chain has TRBV6-5 and TRBJ2-7, with a tentative D call TRBD1 (6 bases). Deletions cut 4 bases from V and 6 bases from J, with 19 bases between. Germline loops: CDR1 MNHEY, CDR2 SVGAGI. The CDR3 loop spans 15 amino acids. Here the CDR3 reads CASSSALRGSSEQYF. CDR3 DNA sequence: TGTGCCAGCAGTTCCGCCCTCAGGGGAAGCTCCGAGCAGTACTTC.

The V and J genes are TRBV28 and TRBJ2-7; 12 bases agree with TRBD2. V trimming: 5 bases; J trimming: 3 bases; junction bases outside the gene matches: 5. This CDR3 spans 15 amino acids. From germline, CDR1 is MDHEN and CDR2 SYDVKM. CDR3 amino acids: CASSTPGLAGYEQYF. The CDR3 bases are TGTGCCAGCAGTACTCCGGGACTAGCGGGCTACGAGCAGTACTTC.

The V and J genes are TRBV2 and TRBJ2-1; TRBD2 might be the D (5 bases). Germline CDR1 SNHLY, CDR2 FYNNEI. The CDR3 has 19 amino acids. The V end was cut by 8 bases, the J end by 1 base, with 27 bases between. CDR3: CASGHLTPDRTQSYNEQFF. The CDR3 DNA is TGTGCCAGCGGGCACCTGACACCGGATAGGACTCAGTCCTACAATGAGCAGTTCTTC.

V usage is TRBV2 and J usage is TRBJ1-4; 7 bases line up with TRBD1. Trimming took 6 bases from V and 4 from J; bases not matched to a gene: 8. This CDR3 is 15 amino acids long. From germline, CDR1 is SNHLY and CDR2 FYNNEI. CDR3 sequence (DNA): TGTGCCAGCAGCGCTGGACAGGCTTTTAATGAAAAACTGTTTTTT. Translated, it gives CASSAGQAFNEKLFF. Based on the CDR3 plus reference TRBV2 and TRBJ1-4, the full variable domain is EPEVTQTPSHQVTQMGQEVILRCVPISNHLYFYWYRQILGQKVEFLVSFYNNEISEKSEIFDDQFSVERPDGSNFTLKIRSTKLEDSAMYFCASSAGQAFNEKLFFGSGTQLSVL.

V and J are TRBV29-1 and TRBJ1-2; 9 positions match TRBD1. CDR1 is SQVTM, CDR2 ANQGSEA, per germline. The CDR3 consists of 13 residues. V lost 5 bases and J lost 8; bases outside the gene matches: 9. This CDR3 is CSVSGGQGQGYTF. CDR3 bases: TGCAGCGTTTCGGGTGGACAGGGGCAAGGCTACACCTTC.